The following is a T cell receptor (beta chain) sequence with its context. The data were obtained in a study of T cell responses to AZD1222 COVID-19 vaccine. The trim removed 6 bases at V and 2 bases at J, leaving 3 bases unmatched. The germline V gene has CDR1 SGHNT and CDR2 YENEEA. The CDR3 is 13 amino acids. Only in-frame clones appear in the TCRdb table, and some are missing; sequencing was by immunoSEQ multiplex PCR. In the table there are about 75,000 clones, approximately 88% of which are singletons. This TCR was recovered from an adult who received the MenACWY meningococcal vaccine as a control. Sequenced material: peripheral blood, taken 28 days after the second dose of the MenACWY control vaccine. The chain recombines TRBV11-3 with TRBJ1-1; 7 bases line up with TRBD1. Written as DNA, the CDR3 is TGTGCCAGCAGTCGACAGGGTAACACTGAAGCTTTCTTT. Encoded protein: CASSRQGNTEAFF.